This T cell receptor (beta chain) was sequenced during a study of blood T cell repertoires in COVID-19. This table comes from immunoSEQ multiplex PCR, and its TCRdb copy is limited to in-frame clones, with some not included. The table lists 210,000 or so clones, around 80% of them singletons. Germline lookup yields CDR1 LNHDA and CDR2 SQIVND (reference sequence). The CDR3 is made up of 15 amino acids. The V and J ends lost 8 bases and 2 bases, in that order; junction bases with no gene match: 8. Source material: peripheral blood. The TCR originated in an elderly woman with active or convalescent COVID-19. The rearrangement joins TRBV19 to TRBJ2-7, with TRBD2 identical over 11 bases. The CDR3 region is CASAIRLAGTYEQYF. The CDR3 DNA follows: TGTGCCAGTGCCATACGACTAGCGGGGACCTACGAGCAGTACTTC.